The TCR beta chain described here comes from a study of blood T cell repertoires in COVID-19 (dated by TCRdb to 2020 to 2021). Background for the entire study: The collaborator samples originated in the United States, Italy and Spain and spanned the acute and convalescent phases of COVID-19. Where HLA class I and class II types were available, the types were taken from metadata supplied by the sample provider, not from assay-based typing. A de-identified subject ID, COVID-19 status, age in years and sex were almost always included in the sample metadata. The prospective study material was composed of cDNA or gDNA derived from T cells, B-cell-depleted T cells, or PBMCs. The dataset comprised deeply sampled blood TCRbeta repertoires from subjects exposed to, actively infected with, or recovered from COVID-19. The repertoires were made available in a free public database intended to serve as a resource for research on the immune response to SARS-CoV-2. The samples were drawn from the first 160 participants of the ongoing ImmuneRACE study and from over 950 subjects provided by 6 global collaborators. General conclusions and limits of the study: The amount of clinical and demographic metadata varied by source and participant and was provided uncurated.

TCRbeta CDR3 regions were amplified from genomic DNA using the immunoSEQ Assay, a bias-controlled multiplex PCR. Per the source publication's procedure: Within the assay, amplification of reference gene primers was used to estimate how many nucleated cells each sample contained. To quantify the absolute abundance of each unique TCRbeta CDR3 rearrangement, sequence reads were collapsed and filtered. For each sample, productive Simpson clonality was calculated by taking the square root of Simpson's diversity index across productive rearrangements. TCRdb limited this immuneACCESS table to in-frame rearrangements with V and J called. A share of clones is missing; checked studies link under half to unresolved V genes, and the rest is unexplained. The V and J calls and clone size are taken from that table; D and trimming were inferred from the DNA. In all, the sample holds a few hundred thousand clones, and roughly 89% of those were seen once. Clones ranked in the top ten supply roughly 0.96% of the sample.

Samples from volunteer blood donors who had recovered from COVID-19 were contributed by a second Seattle source. Each collaborating institution followed its own protocols to collect whole blood in K2EDTA tubes. Collaborator samples were shipped for TCRbeta analysis as frozen whole blood, isolated PBMCs, or DNA extracted from either sample type. Notes on this clone: The antigen it binds to is not known. Per-base quality was not reported, and no clone a single base away is much larger than it.

The CDR3, cysteine through phenylalanine, is 12 amino acids long. Solely the CDR3 DNA is kept, with 36 bases framed from the first base. From the germline V gene (reference sequence), CDR1 is GTSNPN and CDR2 is SVGIG. Trimming at the junction amounts to 4 bases on V and 7 bases on J, and the germline ends lie 10 bases apart. The V and J genes are TRBV30 and TRBJ1-4; the D gene lacks a confident call. The TCR sequence derives from a woman aged 40 to 50 who had recovered from COVID-19. The sequenced material came from peripheral blood. CDR3 sequence: CAWNFGSEKLFF. The DNA sequence follows: TGTGCCTGGAACTTCGGGAGTGAAAAACTGTTTTTT.